This T cell receptor (beta chain) came from a study of CD8+CD57+ T cells in acquired aplastic anemia. Study-wide context: Sorted CD4+ and CD8+ cell DNA averaged about 3 ug.

TCR beta VDJ combinations and CDR3 sequences were profiled from genomic DNA. MiXCR was run by TCRdb on the reads, yielding one entry per CDR3 protein. The sample comprises about 160,000 distinct CDR3 sequences, roughly 43% of which are singletons, and around 3% rests with the top ten. This clonotype was found many times. Its antigen is undetermined. Study-level findings and limits: Overlap between patients and controls comprised about 28 CD8+ CDR3 sequences.

V was cut by 1 base and J by 5 bases, with 13 bases left in between. The CDR3 has 14 residues. CDR1 is SGHRS and CDR2 is YFSETQ in the germline V gene. Sequencing was done on patients that had shown CD8+CD57+ cell expansion by flow cytometry. The sequencing input was sorted CD4+, CD8+, or CD8+CD57+ T cells (not recorded which) from PBMCs. The chain couples TRBV5-1 to TRBJ2-7, with D tentatively TRBD1 or TRBD2 (7 bases each). The TCR was taken from a human donor with aplastic anemia. CDR3 region: CASSLSGTANEQYF. The CDR3 coding sequence is TGCGCCAGCAGCTTGAGCGGGACAGCTAACGAGCAGTACTTC.